This TCR beta chain comes out of a study of blood T cell repertoires in COVID-19. Study-level background: Donors in the United States, Italy and Spain gave samples during acute or convalescent COVID-19. T cells, B-cell-depleted T cells, or PBMCs supplied cDNA or gDNA.

Here immunoSEQ multiplex PCR was the method, and the copy in TCRdb shows in-frame clones only, minus some. The repertoire holds more than 200,000 clones, with 80% to 90% as singletons. V gave up 1 base and J gave up 7 bases; unmatched junction bases: 7. Germline values: CDR1 LGHDT, CDR2 YNNKEL (reference sequence). The CDR3 is 17 residues long. Input material: PBMCs or T cells enriched from blood (not recorded which). This TCR was sampled from a woman younger than 45 who had been exposed to COVID-19. This rearrangement joins TRBV3-1 (or the pseudogene TRBV3-2) to TRBJ2-2; TRBD2 matches at 12 bases. The CDR3 DNA is TGTGCCAGCAGCCAAGCCCTAGCGGGAGGGATTGGCGGGGAGCTGTTTTTT. Amino acid sequence: CASSQALAGGIGGELFF.